Detailed here is one T cell receptor (beta chain). The protocol was immunoSEQ multiplex PCR, while the TCRdb copy is restricted to in-frame clones and leaves out a portion. The sample consists of 200,000 to 300,000 clones, 84% of them appearing once. The sample is drawn from a study of blood T cell repertoires in COVID-19. Overall study: PBMCs, B-cell-depleted T cells, or T cells provided the cDNA or gDNA that made up the material.

The CDR3 is 17 amino acids. Per germline, CDR1 SGHTA and CDR2 FQGNSA. Trimming removed 0 bases from V and 4 bases from J; junction bases left unmatched: 9. Sequencing used peripheral blood. The genes are TRBV7-2 and TRBJ2-5, with 9 nucleotides matching TRBD2. The receptor was derived from a human donor in a cohort sampled during active COVID-19. This CDR3 is CASSLAGGGGAGETQYF. The CDR3 DNA sequence: TGTGCCAGCAGCTTAGCCGGTGGCGGGGGGGCCGGAGAGACCCAGTACTTC.